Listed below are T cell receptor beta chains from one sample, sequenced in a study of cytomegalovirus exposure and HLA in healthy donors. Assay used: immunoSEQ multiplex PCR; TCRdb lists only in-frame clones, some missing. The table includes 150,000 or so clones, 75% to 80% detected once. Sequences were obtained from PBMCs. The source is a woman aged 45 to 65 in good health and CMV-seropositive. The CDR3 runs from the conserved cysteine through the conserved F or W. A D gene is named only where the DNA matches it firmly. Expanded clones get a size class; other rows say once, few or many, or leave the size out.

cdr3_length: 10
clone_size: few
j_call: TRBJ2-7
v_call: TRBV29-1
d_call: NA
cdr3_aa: CSVYTYEQYF
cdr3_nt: TGCAGCGTTTATACCTACGAGCAGTACTTC

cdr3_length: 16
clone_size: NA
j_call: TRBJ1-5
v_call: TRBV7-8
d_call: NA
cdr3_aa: CASSSDSLPSNQPQHF
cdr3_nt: TGTGCCAGCAGCTCAGACTCTCTTCCTAGCAATCAGCCCCAGCATTTT

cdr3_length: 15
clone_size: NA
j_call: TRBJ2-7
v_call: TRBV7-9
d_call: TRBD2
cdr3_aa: CASSPRTSGSYEQYF
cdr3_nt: TGTGCCAGCAGCCCTCGGACTAGCGGGTCCTACGAGCAGTACTTC

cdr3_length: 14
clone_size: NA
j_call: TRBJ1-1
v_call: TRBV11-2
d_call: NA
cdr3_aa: CASSLGLPGTEAFF
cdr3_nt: TGTGCCAGCAGCCTGGGACTCCCAGGGACTGAAGCTTTCTTT

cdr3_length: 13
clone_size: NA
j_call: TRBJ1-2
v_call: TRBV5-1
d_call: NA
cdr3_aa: CASSHDSSYGYTF
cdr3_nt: TGCGCCAGCAGTCATGACAGCAGCTATGGCTACACCTTC

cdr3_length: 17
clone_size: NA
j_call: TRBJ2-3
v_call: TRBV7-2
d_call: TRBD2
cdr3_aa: CASSFLKGAGLGDTQYF
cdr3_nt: TGTGCCAGCAGCTTTTTAAAGGGAGCGGGGCTAGGAGATACGCAGTATTTT

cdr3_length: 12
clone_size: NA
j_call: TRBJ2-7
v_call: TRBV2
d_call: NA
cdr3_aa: CASSEYSYEQYF
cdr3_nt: TGTGCCAGCAGTGAATATTCCTACGAGCAGTACTTC

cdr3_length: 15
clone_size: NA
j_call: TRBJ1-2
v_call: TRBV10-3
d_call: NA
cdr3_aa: CAISESGAEAYGYTF
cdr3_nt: TGTGCCATCAGTGAGTCGGGGGCGGAGGCCTATGGCTACACCTTC

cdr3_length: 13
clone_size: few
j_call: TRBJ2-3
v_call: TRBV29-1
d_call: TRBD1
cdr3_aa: CSAGDRGIDTQYF
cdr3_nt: TGCAGCGCCGGGGACAGGGGAATAGATACGCAGTATTTT

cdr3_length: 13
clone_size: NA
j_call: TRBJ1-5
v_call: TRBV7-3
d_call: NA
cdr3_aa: CASSLGGDQPQHF
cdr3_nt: TGTGCCAGCAGCTTAGGCGGAGATCAGCCCCAGCATTTT

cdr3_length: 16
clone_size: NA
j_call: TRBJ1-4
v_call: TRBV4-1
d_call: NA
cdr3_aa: CASSHLSGGLAEKLFF
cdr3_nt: TGCGCCAGCAGCCACCTATCGGGGGGGCTGGCTGAAAAACTGTTTTTT

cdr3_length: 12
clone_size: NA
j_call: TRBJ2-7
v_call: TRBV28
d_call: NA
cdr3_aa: CASQLQGYEQYF
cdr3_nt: TGTGCCAGCCAATTACAGGGATACGAGCAGTACTTC

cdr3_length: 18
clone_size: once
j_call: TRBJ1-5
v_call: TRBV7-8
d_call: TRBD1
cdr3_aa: CASSRRVRDRSSNQPQHF
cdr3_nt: TGTGCCAGCAGCCGCCGCGTCCGGGACAGATCTAGCAATCAGCCCCAGCATTTT

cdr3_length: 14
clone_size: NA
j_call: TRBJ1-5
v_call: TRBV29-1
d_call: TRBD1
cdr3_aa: CSVETGQGEAAQHF
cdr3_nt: TGCAGCGTCGAAACAGGGCAGGGGGAGGCGGCCCAGCATTTT

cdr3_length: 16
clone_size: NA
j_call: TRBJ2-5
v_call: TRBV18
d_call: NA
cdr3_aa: CASSQRGAGLQETQYF
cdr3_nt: TGTGCCAGCTCACAACGGGGGGCCGGACTACAAGAGACCCAGTACTTC

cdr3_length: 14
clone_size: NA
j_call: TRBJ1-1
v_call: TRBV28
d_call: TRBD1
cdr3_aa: CASRSTGDNTEAFF
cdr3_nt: TGTGCCAGCAGATCGACAGGGGATAACACTGAAGCTTTCTTT

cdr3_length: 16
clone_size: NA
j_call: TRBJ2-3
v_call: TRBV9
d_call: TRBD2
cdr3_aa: CASSVSSGEATDTQYF
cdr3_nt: TGTGCCAGCAGTGTCTCTAGCGGGGAAGCCACAGATACGCAGTATTTT

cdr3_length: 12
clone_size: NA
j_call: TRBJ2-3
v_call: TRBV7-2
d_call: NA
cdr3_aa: CASSSWADTQYF
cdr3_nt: TGTGCCAGCAGCTCCTGGGCGGATACGCAGTATTTT

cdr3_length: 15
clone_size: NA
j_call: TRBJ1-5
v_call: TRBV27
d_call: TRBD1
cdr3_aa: CASSYGTGGNQPQHF
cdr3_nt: TGTGCCAGCAGTTATGGGACAGGGGGAAATCAGCCCCAGCATTTT

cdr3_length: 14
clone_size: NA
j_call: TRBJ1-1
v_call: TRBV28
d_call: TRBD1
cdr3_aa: CASRSGTGDTEAFF
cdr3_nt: TGTGCCAGCAGGTCTGGGACAGGGGACACTGAAGCTTTCTTT

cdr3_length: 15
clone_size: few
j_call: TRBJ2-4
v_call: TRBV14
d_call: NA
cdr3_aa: CASSPFNLAKNIQYF
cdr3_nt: TGTGCCAGCAGCCCATTCAATTTAGCCAAAAACATTCAGTACTTC

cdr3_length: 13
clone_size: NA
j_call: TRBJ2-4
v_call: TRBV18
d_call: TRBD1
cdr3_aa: CASSPRTGDIQYF
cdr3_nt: TGTGCCAGCTCACCCCGGACAGGGGATATTCAGTACTTC

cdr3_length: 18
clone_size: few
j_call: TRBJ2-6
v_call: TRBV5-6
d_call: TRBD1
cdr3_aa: CASSFRRTGLSGANVLTF
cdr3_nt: TGTGCCAGCAGCTTCCGGCGGACAGGGCTCTCTGGGGCCAACGTCCTGACTTTC

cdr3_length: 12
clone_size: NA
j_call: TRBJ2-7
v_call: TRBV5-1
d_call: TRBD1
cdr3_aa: CASSLGTDEQYF
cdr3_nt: TGCGCCAGCAGCTTAGGGACAGACGAGCAGTACTTC

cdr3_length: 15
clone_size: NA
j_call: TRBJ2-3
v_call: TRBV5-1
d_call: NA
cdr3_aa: CASSTTGGGTDTQYF
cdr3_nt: TGCGCCAGCAGCACTACAGGAGGGGGCACAGATACGCAGTATTTT

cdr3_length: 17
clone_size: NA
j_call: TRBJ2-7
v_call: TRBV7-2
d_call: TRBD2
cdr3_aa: CASSPHPSSGARYEQYF
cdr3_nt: TGTGCCAGCAGCCCCCATCCTTCTAGCGGGGCGCGGTACGAGCAGTACTTC

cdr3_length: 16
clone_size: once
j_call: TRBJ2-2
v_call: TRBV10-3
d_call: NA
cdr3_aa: CAISILQGRGTGELFF
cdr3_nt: TGTGCCATCAGCATTTTGCAGGGGCGTGGCACCGGGGAGCTGTTTTTT

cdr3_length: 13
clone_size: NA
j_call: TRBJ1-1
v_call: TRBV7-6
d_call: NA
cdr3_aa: CASSSKGETEAFF
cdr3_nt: TGTGCCAGCAGCTCAAAAGGAGAAACTGAAGCTTTCTTT

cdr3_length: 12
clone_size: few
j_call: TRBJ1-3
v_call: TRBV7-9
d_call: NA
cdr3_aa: CASSSGLNTIYF
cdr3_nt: TGTGCCAGCAGCTCGGGTCTCAACACCATATATTTT

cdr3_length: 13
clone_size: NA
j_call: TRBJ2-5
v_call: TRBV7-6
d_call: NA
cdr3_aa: CASSLGASETQYF
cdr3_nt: TGTGCCAGCAGCTTAGGGGCCTCAGAGACCCAGTACTTC

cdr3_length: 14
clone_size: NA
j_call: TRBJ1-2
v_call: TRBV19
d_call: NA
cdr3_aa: CASSFSGTRYGYTF
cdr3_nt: TGTGCCAGTAGTTTCTCCGGGACTCGCTATGGCTACACCTTC

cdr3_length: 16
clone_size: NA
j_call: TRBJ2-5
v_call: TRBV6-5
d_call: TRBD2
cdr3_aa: CASSYGASGGPKTQYF
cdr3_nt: TGTGCCAGCAGTTACGGCGCTAGCGGGGGGCCGAAGACCCAGTACTTC

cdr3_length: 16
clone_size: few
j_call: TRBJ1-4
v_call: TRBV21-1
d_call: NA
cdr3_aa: CASTHPGGGTGEKLFF
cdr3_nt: TGTGCCAGCACCCACCCCGGGGGGGGCACAGGTGAAAAACTGTTTTTT

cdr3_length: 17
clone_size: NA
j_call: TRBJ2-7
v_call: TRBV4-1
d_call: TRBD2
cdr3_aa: CASSQEIGSGAAYEQYF
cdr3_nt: TGCGCCAGCAGCCAAGAGATAGGGAGCGGGGCAGCCTACGAGCAGTACTTC

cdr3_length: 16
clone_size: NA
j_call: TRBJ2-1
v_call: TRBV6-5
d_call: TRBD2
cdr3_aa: CASSYSILAAYNEQFF
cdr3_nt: TGTGCCAGCAGTTACTCGATACTAGCGGCTTACAATGAGCAGTTCTTC

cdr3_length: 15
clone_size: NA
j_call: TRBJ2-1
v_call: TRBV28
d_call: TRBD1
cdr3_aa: CASSSPGTGNNEQFF
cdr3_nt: TGTGCCAGCAGTTCACCCGGGACAGGGAACAATGAGCAGTTCTTC

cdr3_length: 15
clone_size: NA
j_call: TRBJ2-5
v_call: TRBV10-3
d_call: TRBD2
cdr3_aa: CAISGTSGFQETQYF
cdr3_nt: TGTGCCATCAGCGGGACTAGCGGGTTCCAAGAGACCCAGTACTTC

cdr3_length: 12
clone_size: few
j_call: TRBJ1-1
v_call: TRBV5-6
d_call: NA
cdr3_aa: CASSLFTGEAFF
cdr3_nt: TGTGCCAGCAGCTTGTTCACAGGTGAAGCTTTCTTT

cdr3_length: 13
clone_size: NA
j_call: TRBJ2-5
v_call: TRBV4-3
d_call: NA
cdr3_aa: CASSSDGWETQYF
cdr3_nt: TGCGCCAGTTCTAGTGATGGGTGGGAGACCCAGTACTTC

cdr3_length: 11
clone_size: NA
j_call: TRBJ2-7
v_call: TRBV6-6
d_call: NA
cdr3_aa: CASSRSYEQYF
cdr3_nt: TGTGCCAGCAGCCGCTCCTACGAGCAGTACTTC

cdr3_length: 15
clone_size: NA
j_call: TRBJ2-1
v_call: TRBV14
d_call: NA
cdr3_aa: CASSLWEMNYNEQFF
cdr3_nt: TGTGCCAGCAGCCTGTGGGAGATGAACTACAATGAGCAGTTCTTC

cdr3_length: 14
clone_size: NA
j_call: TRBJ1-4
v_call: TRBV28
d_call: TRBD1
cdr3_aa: CASSFAGGSEKLFF
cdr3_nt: TGTGCCAGCAGTTTTGCAGGGGGCAGTGAAAAACTGTTTTTT

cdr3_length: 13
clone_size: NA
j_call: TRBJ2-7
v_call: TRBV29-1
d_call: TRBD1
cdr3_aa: CSVSGTDPYEQYF
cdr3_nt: TGCAGCGTCTCCGGGACAGACCCCTACGAGCAGTACTTC

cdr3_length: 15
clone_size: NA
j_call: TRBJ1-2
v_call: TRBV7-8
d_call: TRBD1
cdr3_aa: CASSRTATGRYGYTF
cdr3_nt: TGTGCCAGCAGTAGGACCGCGACAGGGAGGTATGGCTACACCTTC

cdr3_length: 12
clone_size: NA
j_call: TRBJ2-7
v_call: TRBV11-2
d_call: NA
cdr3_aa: CASSSSQVEQYF
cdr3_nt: TGTGCCAGCAGCTCGTCACAGGTCGAGCAGTACTTC

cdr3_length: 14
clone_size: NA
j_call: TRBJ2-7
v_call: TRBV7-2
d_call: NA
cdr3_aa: CASSQTTGSGEQYF
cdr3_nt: TGTGCCAGCAGCCAAACCACAGGGTCGGGCGAGCAGTACTTC

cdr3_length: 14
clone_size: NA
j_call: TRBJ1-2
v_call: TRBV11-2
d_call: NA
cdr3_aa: CASSLDPTGYGYTF
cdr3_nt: TGTGCCAGCAGCTTAGACCCTACAGGGTATGGCTACACCTTC

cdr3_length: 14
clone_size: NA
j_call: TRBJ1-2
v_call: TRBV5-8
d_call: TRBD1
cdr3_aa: CASSPMTGGNGYTF
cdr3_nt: TGTGCCAGCAGCCCAATGACAGGGGGCAATGGCTACACCTTC

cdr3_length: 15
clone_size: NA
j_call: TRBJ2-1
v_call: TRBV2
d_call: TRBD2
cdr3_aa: CASSETSGVYNEQFF
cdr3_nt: TGTGCCAGCAGTGAAACTAGCGGGGTTTACAATGAGCAGTTCTTC

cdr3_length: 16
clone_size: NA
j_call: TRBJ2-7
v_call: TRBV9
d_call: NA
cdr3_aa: CASSPRITSSSYEQYF
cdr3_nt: TGCGCCAGCAGCCCCCGAATAACATCCAGCTCCTACGAGCAGTACTTC

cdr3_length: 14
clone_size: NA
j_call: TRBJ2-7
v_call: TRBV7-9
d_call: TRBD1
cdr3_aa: CASSPRDRGFEQYF
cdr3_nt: TGTGCCAGCAGCCCTCGGGACAGGGGGTTTGAGCAGTACTTC

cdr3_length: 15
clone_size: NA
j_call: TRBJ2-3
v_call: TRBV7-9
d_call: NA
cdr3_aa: CASSLVRPTGDTQYF
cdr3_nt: TGTGCCAGCAGCTTAGTACGGCCAACCGGGGATACGCAGTATTTT

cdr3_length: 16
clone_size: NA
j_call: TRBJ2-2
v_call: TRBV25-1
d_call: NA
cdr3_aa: CASSEETPFGDGELFF
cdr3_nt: TGTGCCAGCAGTGAGGAGACACCCTTCGGGGACGGGGAGCTGTTTTTT